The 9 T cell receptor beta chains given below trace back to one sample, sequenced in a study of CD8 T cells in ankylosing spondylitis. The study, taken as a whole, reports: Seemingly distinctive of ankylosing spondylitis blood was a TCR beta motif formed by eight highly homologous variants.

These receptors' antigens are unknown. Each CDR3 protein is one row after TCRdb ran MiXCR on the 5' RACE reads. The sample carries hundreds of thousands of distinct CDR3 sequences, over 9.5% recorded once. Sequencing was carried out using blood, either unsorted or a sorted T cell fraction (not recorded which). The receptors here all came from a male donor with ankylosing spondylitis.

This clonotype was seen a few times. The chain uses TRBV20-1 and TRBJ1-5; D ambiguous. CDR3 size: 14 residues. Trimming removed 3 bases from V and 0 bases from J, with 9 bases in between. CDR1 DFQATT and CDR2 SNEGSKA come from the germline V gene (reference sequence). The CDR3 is CSASRSYSNQPQHF. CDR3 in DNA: TGCAGTGCTAGTAGGAGTTATAGCAATCAGCCCCAGCATTTT.

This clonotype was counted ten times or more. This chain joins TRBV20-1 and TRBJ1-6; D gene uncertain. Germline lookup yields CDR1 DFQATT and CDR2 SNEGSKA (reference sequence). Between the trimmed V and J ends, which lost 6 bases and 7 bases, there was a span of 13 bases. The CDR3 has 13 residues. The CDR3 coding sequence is TGCAGTGCCAAGAAGCAGCCAAATTCACCCCTCCACTTT. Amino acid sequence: CSAKKQPNSPLHF.

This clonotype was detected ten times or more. CDR3 sequence: CASSQSTAQDEQYF. CDR3 nucleotides: TGCGCCAGCAGCCAGTCCACAGCTCAGGACGAGCAGTACTTC. The chain is built from TRBV4-1 and TRBJ2-7; no firm D call. This CDR3 region has 14 residues. V lost 3 bases and J lost 5, with 14 bases in between. Germline V gene sequence: CDR1 MGHRA, CDR2 YSYEKL.

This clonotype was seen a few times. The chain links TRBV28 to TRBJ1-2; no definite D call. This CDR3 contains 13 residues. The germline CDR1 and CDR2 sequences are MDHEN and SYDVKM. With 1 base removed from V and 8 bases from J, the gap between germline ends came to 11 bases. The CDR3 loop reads CASSLLAERGYTF. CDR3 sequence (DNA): TGTGCCAGCAGTTTATTAGCGGAACGCGGCTACACCTTC.

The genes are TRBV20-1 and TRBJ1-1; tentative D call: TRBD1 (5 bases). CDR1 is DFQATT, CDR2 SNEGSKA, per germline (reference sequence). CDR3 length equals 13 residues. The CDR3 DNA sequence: TGCAGCTCGAACCGGGGTCAGGGCACTGAAGCTTTCTTT. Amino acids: CSSNRGQGTEAFF.

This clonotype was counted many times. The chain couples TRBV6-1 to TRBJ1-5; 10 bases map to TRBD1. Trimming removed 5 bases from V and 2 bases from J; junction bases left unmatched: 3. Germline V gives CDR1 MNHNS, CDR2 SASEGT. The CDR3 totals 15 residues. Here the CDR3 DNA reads TGTGCCAGCAGTCCCGGGACAGGGGGCAATCAGCCCCAGCATTTT. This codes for CASSPGTGGNQPQHF.

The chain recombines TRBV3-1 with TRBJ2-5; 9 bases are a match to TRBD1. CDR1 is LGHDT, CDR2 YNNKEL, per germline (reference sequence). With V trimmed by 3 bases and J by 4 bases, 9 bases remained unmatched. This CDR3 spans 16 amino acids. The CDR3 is CASSHPPGTGTETQYF. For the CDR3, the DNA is TGTGCCAGCAGCCACCCCCCCGGGACAGGGACAGAGACCCAGTACTTC.

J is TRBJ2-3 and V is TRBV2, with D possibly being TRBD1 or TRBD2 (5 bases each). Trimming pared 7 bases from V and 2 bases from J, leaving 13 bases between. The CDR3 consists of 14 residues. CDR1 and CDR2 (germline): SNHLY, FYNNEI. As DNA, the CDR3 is TGTGCCAGCACCTGGGACCTCTTCACAGATACGCAGTATTTT. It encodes CASTWDLFTDTQYF.

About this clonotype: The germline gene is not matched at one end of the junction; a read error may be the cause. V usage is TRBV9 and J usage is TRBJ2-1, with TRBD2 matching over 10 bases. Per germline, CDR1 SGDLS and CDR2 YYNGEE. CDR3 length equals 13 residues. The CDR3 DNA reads TGTGCCAGCAGCGACAGCGGGGGGGTCGGTGCGGTCTTC. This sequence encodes CASSDSGGVGAVF.